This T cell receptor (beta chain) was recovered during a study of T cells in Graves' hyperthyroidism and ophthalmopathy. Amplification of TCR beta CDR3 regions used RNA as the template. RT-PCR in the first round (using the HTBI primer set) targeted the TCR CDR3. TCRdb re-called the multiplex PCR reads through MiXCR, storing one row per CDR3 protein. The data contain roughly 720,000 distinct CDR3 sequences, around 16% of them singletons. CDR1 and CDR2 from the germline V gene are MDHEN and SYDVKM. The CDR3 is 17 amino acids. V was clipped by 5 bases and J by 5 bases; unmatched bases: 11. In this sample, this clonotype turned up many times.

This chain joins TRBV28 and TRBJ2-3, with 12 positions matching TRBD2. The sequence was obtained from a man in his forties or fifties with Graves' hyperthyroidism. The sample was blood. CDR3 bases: TGTGCCAGCAGTCCCCACGCTAGCGGGAGGGCGGTAGATACGCAGTATTTT. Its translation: CASSPHASGRAVDTQYF.